The T cell receptor (beta chain) described here comes from a study of a mutant IDH1 vaccine in newly diagnosed glioma. Some clones are missing from TCRdb's copy, which holds only in-frame ones; the method was immunoSEQ multiplex PCR. This sample has approximately 70,000 clones, with nearly 85% found just once. The time point: week 23, last vaccination. Topical imiquimod accompanied each vaccine dose, which consisted of 300 ug of mutant IDH1 20-mer peptide. As regards this clone: Its antigen is as yet unknown.

Germline V gene sequence: CDR1 ENHRY, CDR2 SYGVKD. The V end lost 4 bases, the J end lost 3 bases, and 12 bases lay between the germline ends. CDR3 length equals 14 residues. Sequencing used PBMCs, obtained from a glioma patient whose treatment included an IDH1 peptide vaccine. The chain couples TRBV10-3 to TRBJ1-1, with D possibly being TRBD1 (5 bases). This sequence was found in a man younger than 35 with glioma. The CDR3 sequence is CAISGRDRDTEAFF. The CDR3 coding sequence is TGTGCCATCAGTGGGAGAGACAGAGACACTGAAGCTTTCTTT.